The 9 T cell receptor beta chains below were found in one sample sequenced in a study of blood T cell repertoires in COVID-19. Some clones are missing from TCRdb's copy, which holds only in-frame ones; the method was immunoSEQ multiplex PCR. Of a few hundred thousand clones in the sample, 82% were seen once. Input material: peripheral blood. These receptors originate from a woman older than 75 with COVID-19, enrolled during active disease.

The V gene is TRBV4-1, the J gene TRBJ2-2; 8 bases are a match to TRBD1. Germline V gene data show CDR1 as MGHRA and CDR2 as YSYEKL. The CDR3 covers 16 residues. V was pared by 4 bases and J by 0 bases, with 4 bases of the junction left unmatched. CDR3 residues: CASSPRQGTNTGELFF. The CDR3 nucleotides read TGCGCCAGCAGCCCACGACAGGGGACGAACACCGGGGAGCTGTTTTTT.

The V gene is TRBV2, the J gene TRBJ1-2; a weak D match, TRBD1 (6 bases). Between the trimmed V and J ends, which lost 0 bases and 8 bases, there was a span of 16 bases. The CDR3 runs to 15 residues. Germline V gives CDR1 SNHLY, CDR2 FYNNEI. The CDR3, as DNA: TGTGCCAGCAGTGAAGCGGGCAGGGGAGCTGTGGGCTACACCTTC. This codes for CASSEAGRGAVGYTF.

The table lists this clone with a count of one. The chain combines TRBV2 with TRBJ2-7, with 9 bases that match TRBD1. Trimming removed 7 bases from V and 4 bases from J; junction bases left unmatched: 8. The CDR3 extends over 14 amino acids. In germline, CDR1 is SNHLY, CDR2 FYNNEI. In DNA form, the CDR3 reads TGTGCCAGCAAAGGGACAGGGATATTATACGAGCAGTACTTC. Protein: CASKGTGILYEQYF.

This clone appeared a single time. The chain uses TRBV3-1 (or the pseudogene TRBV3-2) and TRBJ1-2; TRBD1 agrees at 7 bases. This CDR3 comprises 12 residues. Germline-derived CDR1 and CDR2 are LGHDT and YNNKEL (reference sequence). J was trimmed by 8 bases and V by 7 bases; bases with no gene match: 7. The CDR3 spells CASTQGGNGYTF. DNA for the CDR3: TGTGCCAGCACCCAGGGGGGGAACGGCTACACCTTC.

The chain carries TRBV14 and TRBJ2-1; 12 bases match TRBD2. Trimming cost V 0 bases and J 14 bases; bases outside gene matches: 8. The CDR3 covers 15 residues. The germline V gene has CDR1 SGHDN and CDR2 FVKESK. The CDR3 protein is CASSQDFLAGGKEFF. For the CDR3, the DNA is TGTGCCAGCAGCCAAGATTTTCTAGCGGGAGGGAAGGAGTTCTTC. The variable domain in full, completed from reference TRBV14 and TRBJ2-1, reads EAGVTQFPSHSVIEKGQTVTLRCDPISGHDNLYWYRRVMGKEIKFLLHFVKESKQDESGMPNNRFLAERTGGTYSTLKVQPAELEDSGVYFCASSQDFLAGGKEFFGPGTRLTVL.

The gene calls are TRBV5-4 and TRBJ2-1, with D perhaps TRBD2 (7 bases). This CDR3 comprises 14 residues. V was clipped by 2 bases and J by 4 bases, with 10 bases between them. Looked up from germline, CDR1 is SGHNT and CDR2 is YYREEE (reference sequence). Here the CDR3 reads CASSLRGGYNEQFF. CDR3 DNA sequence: TGTGCCAGCAGCTTAAGGGGGGGATACAATGAGCAGTTCTTC.

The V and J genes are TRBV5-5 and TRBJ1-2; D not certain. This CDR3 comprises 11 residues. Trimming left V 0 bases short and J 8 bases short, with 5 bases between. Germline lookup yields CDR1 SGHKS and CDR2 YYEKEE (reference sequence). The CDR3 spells CASSLEEGYTF. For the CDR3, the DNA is TGTGCCAGCAGCTTGGAAGAGGGCTACACCTTC.

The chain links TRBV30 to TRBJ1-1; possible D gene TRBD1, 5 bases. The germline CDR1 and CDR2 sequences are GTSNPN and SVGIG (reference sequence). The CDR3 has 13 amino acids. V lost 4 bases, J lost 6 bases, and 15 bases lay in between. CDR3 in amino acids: CAWTWPGGAEAFF. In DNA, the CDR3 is TGTGCCTGGACCTGGCCGGGGGGGGCTGAAGCTTTCTTT.

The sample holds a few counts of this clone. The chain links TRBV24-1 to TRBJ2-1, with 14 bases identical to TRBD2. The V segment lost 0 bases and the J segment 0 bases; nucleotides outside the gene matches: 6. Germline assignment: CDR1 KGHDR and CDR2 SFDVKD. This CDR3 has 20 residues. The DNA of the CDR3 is TGTGCCACCAGTGATTTGCCAGGACTAGCGGGAGGCAGCTCCTACAATGAGCAGTTCTTC. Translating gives CATSDLPGLAGGSSYNEQFF.